This is a list of T cell receptor beta chains from one sample in a study of blood T cell repertoires in COVID-19. Data came from immunoSEQ multiplex PCR; TCRdb stores just in-frame clones and leaves some out. This table has 250,000 to 300,000 clones, 70% to 90% appearing once. Input material: PBMCs or T cells enriched from blood (not recorded which). These receptors were taken from a woman between 45 and 60 years old who had been exposed to COVID-19. CDR3s include the opening cysteine and the closing phenylalanine or tryptophan. The order of the fields is V gene, clone size, D gene, J gene, CDR3 DNA, CDR3 protein. D genes are given only for firm matches. For some rows the clone size is stated as once, few or many, or as a class when expanded; others skip it.

TRBV20-1	NA	NA	TRBJ1-2	TGCAGTGTTTACAGGGATGGCTACACCTTC	CSVYRDGYTF
TRBV4-3	NA	TRBD2	TRBJ2-1	TGCGCCAGCAGCCACCAAAAAAGGAGCGGGGGGGGCGATGAGCAGTTCTTC	CASSHQKRSGGGDEQFF
TRBV5-4	NA	NA	TRBJ2-7	TGTGCCAGCAACCGTGACATACACGAGCAGTACTTC	CASNRDIHEQYF
TRBV2	NA	NA	TRBJ2-1	TGTGCCAGCAGTAACGCTCGGAGCTCCTACAATGAGCAGTTCTTC	CASSNARSSYNEQFF
TRBV6-1	NA	TRBD2	TRBJ2-3	TGTGCCAGCAGTGAATTCGTTAGGAGCGGGGGGCAAGGAGATACGCAGTATTTT	CASSEFVRSGGQGDTQYF
TRBV3-1/TRBV3-2	once	TRBD1	TRBJ1-4	TGTGCCAGCAGCCAAACAGGGGTTAGAGGGGAAAAACTGTTTTTT	CASSQTGVRGEKLFF
TRBV7-6	NA	TRBD2	TRBJ2-5	TGTGCCAGCAGCTCGGGGACTAGCGGGGGGGCCCAGACCCAGTACTTC	CASSSGTSGGAQTQYF
TRBV29-1	NA	TRBD1	TRBJ2-5	TGCAGCGTTGACCCGGGACAGGGGTTGGAGACCCAGTACTTC	CSVDPGQGLETQYF
TRBV3-1/TRBV3-2	NA	TRBD1	TRBJ1-1	TGTGCCAGCAGCCAAGAGGACAGGGGAAACACTGAAGCTTTCTTT	CASSQEDRGNTEAFF
TRBV7-2	once	NA	TRBJ2-3	TGTGCCAGCAGCTTTCGGGGGGCGCAGAGCACAGATACGCAGTATTTT	CASSFRGAQSTDTQYF
TRBV6-5	NA	NA	TRBJ1-6	TGTGCCAGCTCTATCTCCTATAATTCACCCCTCCACTTT	CASSISYNSPLHF
TRBV7-7	NA	NA	TRBJ1-1	TGTGCCAGCAGCTCTAGTATGAACACTGAAGCTTTCTTT	CASSSSMNTEAFF
TRBV6-5	NA	NA	TRBJ1-5	TGTGCCAGTGCTCGAGCGGGGCGAGAACAGCCCCAGCATTTT	CASARAGREQPQHF
TRBV7-9	NA	NA	TRBJ1-1	TGTGCCAGCGATATCGGCGGGCCGATGAACACTGAAGCTTTCTTT	CASDIGGPMNTEAFF
TRBV18	NA	NA	TRBJ1-1	TGTGCCAGCTCCCCAGGACATCCTTTTACTGAAGCTTTCTTT	CASSPGHPFTEAFF
TRBV27	NA	TRBD1	TRBJ1-2	TGTGCCAGCAGTTCCGGGACAGTTAATGGCTACACCTTC	CASSSGTVNGYTF
TRBV4-3	few	NA	TRBJ1-3	TGCGCCAGCAGCCAAGGGGGCGAAGCTGGAAACACCATATATTTT	CASSQGGEAGNTIYF
TRBV19	NA	TRBD1	TRBJ2-7	TGTGCCAGTAGTTGGGGAACACAGGGGATCTACGAGCAGTACTTC	CASSWGTQGIYEQYF
TRBV9	NA	NA	TRBJ1-2	TGTGCCAGCAGCGTAGGTCGACAGGATCTCTCTATGGGCTACACCTTC	CASSVGRQDLSMGYTF
TRBV2	NA	TRBD1	TRBJ1-6	TGTGCCAGCAGCGCCCGGGACAGGTATTCACCCCTCCACTTT	CASSARDRYSPLHF
TRBV19	NA	TRBD2	TRBJ2-7	TGTGCCAGTAGTCCTAAAGCGGGGCCCTGGGAGCAGTACTTC	CASSPKAGPWEQYF
TRBV5-1	NA	NA	TRBJ2-1	TGCGCCAGCAGCTTGGGGTCCCTGTCGGGGACTGGTGAGCAGTTCTTC	CASSLGSLSGTGEQFF
TRBV5-4	once	TRBD1	TRBJ1-1	TGTGCCAGCAGCTTCCGGACGACAGGGGCTAGGAGGACTGAAGCTTTCTTT	CASSFRTTGARRTEAFF
TRBV11-3	NA	TRBD2	TRBJ2-2	TGTGCCAGCAGCTTAGGACCCCGTGGGAGCGGGGGGAACACCGGGGAGCTGTTTTTT	CASSLGPRGSGGNTGELFF
TRBV29-1	NA	NA	TRBJ2-1	TGCAGCGTCGCGGGTGACTTTAGCTCCTACAATGAGCAGTTCTTC	CSVAGDFSSYNEQFF
TRBV6-1	NA	TRBD2	TRBJ2-7	TGTGCCAGCAGTGAAGGTCCAGCGGGGCCTTACGAGCAGTACTTC	CASSEGPAGPYEQYF
TRBV11-2	NA	TRBD1	TRBJ2-7	TGTGCCAGCAGCGCTACCGGGACAGCCTACGAGCAGTACTTC	CASSATGTAYEQYF
TRBV18	NA	NA	TRBJ2-2	TGTGCCAGCTCACCGGGACATTACACCGGGGAGCTGTTTTTT	CASSPGHYTGELFF
TRBV29-1	once	NA	TRBJ1-2	TGCAGCGCCAGGGAGGAGGCTGGCTACACCTTC	CSAREEAGYTF
TRBV9	NA	TRBD1	TRBJ2-2	TGTGCCAGCAGCCCCCGACAGGGGGCAAGTACCGGGGAGCTGTTTTTT	CASSPRQGASTGELFF
TRBV29-1	NA	NA	TRBJ1-1	TGCAGCGTTGAAAAGGGGGTGGGCAACACTGAAGCTTTCTTT	CSVEKGVGNTEAFF
TRBV29-1	NA	TRBD1	TRBJ1-5	TGCAGCGTTGTCCTCACAGGGGGTAGCAATCAGCCCCAGCATTTT	CSVVLTGGSNQPQHF
TRBV12-3/TRBV12-4	few	NA	TRBJ2-7	TGTGCCAGCAGCCCAAGGGGATCCTACGAGCAGTACTTC	CASSPRGSYEQYF
TRBV18	few	NA	TRBJ1-1	TGTGCCAGCTCCCCGACAGGCACTGAAGCTTTCTTT	CASSPTGTEAFF
TRBV18	NA	NA	TRBJ2-1	TGTGCCAGCTCTCAAGAAGGGAGTATACTTAACAATGAGCAGTTCTTC	CASSQEGSILNNEQFF
TRBV27	NA	NA	TRBJ1-6	TGTGCCAGCAGTTTCTCGAATTCACCCCTCCACTTT	CASSFSNSPLHF
TRBV7-2	NA	TRBD1	TRBJ2-7	TGTGCCAGCAGCTTAGTAGGGGGCACCGTGGCCTACGAGCAGTACTTC	CASSLVGGTVAYEQYF
TRBV7-9	NA	TRBD1	TRBJ1-1	TGTGCCAGTGCCCCGGGACAGGGTATCGCTGAAGCTTTCTTT	CASAPGQGIAEAFF
TRBV14	NA	NA	TRBJ1-1	TGTGCCAGCAGCCAAGTCCAGAGGACTGAAGCTTTCTTT	CASSQVQRTEAFF
TRBV7-6	NA	TRBD2	TRBJ2-3	TGTGCCAGCAGCTTACTAGCGGGGGGCAGCACAGATACGCAGTATTTT	CASSLLAGGSTDTQYF
TRBV12-5	NA	NA	TRBJ1-1	TGTGCTAGTGGTTTGGTGAAGGGAGGGAACACTGAAGCTTTCTTT	CASGLVKGGNTEAFF
TRBV2	NA	TRBD1	TRBJ1-2	TGTGCCGGGTCGCCCGGGACAGGGCCTTTTGGCTACACCTTC	CAGSPGTGPFGYTF
TRBV9	NA	TRBD2	TRBJ2-7	TGTGCCAGCAGCGTAGAGGCGGGGGCCTACGAGCAGTACTTC	CASSVEAGAYEQYF
TRBV5-4	NA	NA	TRBJ1-2	TGTGCCAGCCGGCTAGACGGGGGGTTCAACTATGGCTACACCTTC	CASRLDGGFNYGYTF
TRBV30	NA	TRBD2	TRBJ2-7	TGTGCCTGGAGATCAGCGGGGGGGTCCTACGAGCAGTACTTC	CAWRSAGGSYEQYF
TRBV3-1/TRBV3-2	few	TRBD2	TRBJ2-2	TGTGCCAGCAGCCATCTAGCGGGAACCGGGGAGCTGTTTTTT	CASSHLAGTGELFF
TRBV7-8	NA	NA	TRBJ1-1	TGTGCCAGCAGCTCCCGGTCCACTTTGAACACTGAAGCTTTCTTT	CASSSRSTLNTEAFF
TRBV7-9	NA	NA	TRBJ2-3	TGTGCCAGCAGCTTAGCAGGGGTCGGGGATACGCAGTATTTT	CASSLAGVGDTQYF
TRBV28	NA	NA	TRBJ1-2	TGTGCCAGTGCGGGTCCTGGTTTAGGTGGCTACACCTTC	CASAGPGLGGYTF
TRBV19	NA	NA	TRBJ1-1	TGTGCCAGTAGAAGCAGGGTTAATGAAGCTTTCTTT	CASRSRVNEAFF
TRBV27	NA	NA	TRBJ1-2	TGTGCCAGCAGAAAACAGAACTATGGCTACACCTTC	CASRKQNYGYTF
TRBV11-2	NA	NA	TRBJ1-1	TGTGCCAGCAGCTTAGATGTGGGGGCTGCTTTCTTT	CASSLDVGAAFF
TRBV12-3/TRBV12-4	NA	TRBD1	TRBJ1-1	TGTGCCAGCAGGGACAGGCAAAACACTGAAGCTTTCTTT	CASRDRQNTEAFF
TRBV13	once	NA	TRBJ2-5	TGTGCCAGCAGCTTAGGATCGGAAGAGACCCAGTACTTC	CASSLGSEETQYF
TRBV11-2	once	NA	TRBJ1-3	TGTGCCAGCAGCTCCCAGGGGCTTGGAAACACCATATATTTT	CASSSQGLGNTIYF
TRBV29-1	NA	NA	TRBJ2-3	TGCAGCGTTGCCAGGGCAGATACGCAGTATTTT	CSVARADTQYF
TRBV4-1	NA	NA	TRBJ2-4	TGCGCCAGCAGCAGCATCTGGGCCAAAAACATTCAGTACTTC	CASSSIWAKNIQYF
TRBV10-2	NA	TRBD2	TRBJ2-3	TGCGCCAGCAGTGGACTAGCGGGGCTCGGCACAGATACGCAGTATTTT	CASSGLAGLGTDTQYF